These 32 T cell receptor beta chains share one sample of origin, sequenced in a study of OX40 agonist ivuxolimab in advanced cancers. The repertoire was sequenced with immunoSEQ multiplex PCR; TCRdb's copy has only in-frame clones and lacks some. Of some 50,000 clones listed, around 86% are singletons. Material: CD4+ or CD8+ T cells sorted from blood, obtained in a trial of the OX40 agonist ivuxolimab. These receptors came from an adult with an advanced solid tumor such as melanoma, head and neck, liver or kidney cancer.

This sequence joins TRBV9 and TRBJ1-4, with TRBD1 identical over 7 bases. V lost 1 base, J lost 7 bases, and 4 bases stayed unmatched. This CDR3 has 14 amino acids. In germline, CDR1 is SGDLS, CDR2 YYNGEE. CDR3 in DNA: TGTGCCAGCAGCGTAAGCCAGGGGGGTGAAAAACTGTTTTTT. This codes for CASSVSQGGEKLFF.

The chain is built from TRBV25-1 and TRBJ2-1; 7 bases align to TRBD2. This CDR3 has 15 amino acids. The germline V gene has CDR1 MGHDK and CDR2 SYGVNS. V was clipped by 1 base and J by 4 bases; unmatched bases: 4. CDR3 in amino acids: CASSELSGDYNEQFF. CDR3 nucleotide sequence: TGTGCCAGCAGTGAATTAAGCGGGGATTACAATGAGCAGTTCTTC.

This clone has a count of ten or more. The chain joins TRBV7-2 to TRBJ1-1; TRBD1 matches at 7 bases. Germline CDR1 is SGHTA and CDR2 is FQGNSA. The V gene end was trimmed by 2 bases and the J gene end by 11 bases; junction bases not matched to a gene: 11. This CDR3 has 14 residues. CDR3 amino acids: CASSLSRQGVVAFF. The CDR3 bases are TGTGCCAGCAGCTTAAGTAGGCAGGGGGTCGTGGCTTTCTTT.

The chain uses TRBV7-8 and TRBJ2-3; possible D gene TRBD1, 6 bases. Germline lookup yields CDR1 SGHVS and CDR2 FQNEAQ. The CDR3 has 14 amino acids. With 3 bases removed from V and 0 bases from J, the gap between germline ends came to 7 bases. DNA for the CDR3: TGTGCCAGCAGCTTGGGGGCGAGCACAGATACGCAGTATTTT. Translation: CASSLGASTDTQYF.

CDR3 in amino acids: CASSKPGQAF. CDR3 in DNA: TGTGCCAGCAGCAAACCGGGACAGGCTTTT. The rearrangement uses TRBV21-1 and TRBJ1-5; the DNA was not compared with TRBD1, the D call given in the table. TRBV21-1 is classified as a pseudogene. The CDR3 sequence is 10 residues long.

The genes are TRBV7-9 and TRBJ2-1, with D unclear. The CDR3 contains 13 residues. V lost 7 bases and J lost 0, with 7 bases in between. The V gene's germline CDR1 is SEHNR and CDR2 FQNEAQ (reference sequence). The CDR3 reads CASIPNSYNEQFF. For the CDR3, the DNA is TGTGCCAGCATACCAAACTCCTACAATGAGCAGTTCTTC.

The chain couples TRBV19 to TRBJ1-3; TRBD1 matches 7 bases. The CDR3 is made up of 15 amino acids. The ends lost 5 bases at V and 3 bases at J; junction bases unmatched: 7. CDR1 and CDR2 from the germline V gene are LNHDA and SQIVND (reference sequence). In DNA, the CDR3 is TGTGCCAGTAGTGCACGACAGGGATATGGAAACACCATATATTTT. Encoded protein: CASSARQGYGNTIYF.

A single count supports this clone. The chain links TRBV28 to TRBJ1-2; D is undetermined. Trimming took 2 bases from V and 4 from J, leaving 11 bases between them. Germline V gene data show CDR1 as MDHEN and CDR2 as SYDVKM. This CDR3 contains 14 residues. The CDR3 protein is CASSLNMVGYGYTF. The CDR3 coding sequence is TGTGCCAGCAGTTTAAACATGGTGGGCTATGGCTACACCTTC.

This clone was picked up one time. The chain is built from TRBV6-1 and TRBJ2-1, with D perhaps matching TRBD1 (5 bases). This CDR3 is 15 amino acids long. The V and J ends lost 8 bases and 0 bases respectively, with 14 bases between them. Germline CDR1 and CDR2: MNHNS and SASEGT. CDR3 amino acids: CASGKDISSYNEQFF. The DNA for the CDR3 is TGTGCCAGCGGAAAGGACATTAGCTCCTACAATGAGCAGTTCTTC.

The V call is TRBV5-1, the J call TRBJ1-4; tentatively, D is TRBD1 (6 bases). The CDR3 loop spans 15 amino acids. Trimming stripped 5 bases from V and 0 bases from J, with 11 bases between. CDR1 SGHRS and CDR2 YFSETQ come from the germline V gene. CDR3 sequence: CASRPRGATNEKLFF. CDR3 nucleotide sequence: TGCGCCAGCAGGCCGAGGGGGGCAACTAATGAAAAACTGTTTTTT.

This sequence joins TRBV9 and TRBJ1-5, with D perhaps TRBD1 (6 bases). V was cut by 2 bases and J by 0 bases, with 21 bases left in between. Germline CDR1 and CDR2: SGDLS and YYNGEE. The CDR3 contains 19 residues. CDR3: CASSVTDPSDSRSNQPQHF. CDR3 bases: TGTGCCAGCAGCGTCACTGACCCTTCGGACAGCCGTAGCAATCAGCCCCAGCATTTT. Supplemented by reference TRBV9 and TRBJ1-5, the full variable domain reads DSGVTQTPKHLITATGQRVTLRCSPRSGDLSVYWYQQSLDQGLQFLIQYYNGEERAKGNILERFSAQQFPDLHSELNLSSLELGDSALYFCASSVTDPSDSRSNQPQHFGDGTRLSIL.

The CDR3 protein is CASTRGGGTDTQYF. DNA for the CDR3: TGCGCCAGCACCCGAGGGGGTGGCACAGATACGCAGTATTTT. V usage is TRBV5-1 and J usage is TRBJ2-3, with a weak D call TRBD1 (6 bases). Germline-derived CDR1 and CDR2 are SGHRS and YFSETQ. Trimming pared 6 bases from V and 1 base from J, leaving 12 bases between. The CDR3 runs to 14 residues.

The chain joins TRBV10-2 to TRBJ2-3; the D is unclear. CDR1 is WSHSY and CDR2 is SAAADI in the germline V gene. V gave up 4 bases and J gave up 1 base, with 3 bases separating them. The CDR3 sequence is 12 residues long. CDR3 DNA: TGCGCCAGCAGTGTGGGCACAGATACGCAGTATTTT. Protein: CASSVGTDTQYF.

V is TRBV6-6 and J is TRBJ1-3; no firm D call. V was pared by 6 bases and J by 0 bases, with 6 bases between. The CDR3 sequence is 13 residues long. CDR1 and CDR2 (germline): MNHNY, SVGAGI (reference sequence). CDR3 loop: CASSVRSGNTIYF. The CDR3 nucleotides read TGTGCCAGCAGCGTCCGCTCTGGAAACACCATATATTTT.

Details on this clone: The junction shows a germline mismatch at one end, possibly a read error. Here the CDR3 DNA reads TGTGCCAGCCTATATTTGGGAGGTTTC. This translates into CASLYLGGF. The V gene is TRBV28, the J gene TRBJ2-7; weak D call: TRBD2 (6 bases). Per germline, CDR1 MDHEN and CDR2 SYDVKM. The CDR3 is 9 residues long.

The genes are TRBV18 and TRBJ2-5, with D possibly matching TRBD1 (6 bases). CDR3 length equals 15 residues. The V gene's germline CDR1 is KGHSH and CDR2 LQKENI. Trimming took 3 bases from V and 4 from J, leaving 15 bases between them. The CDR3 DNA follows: TGTGCCAGCTCACCTTCACAGGGAACCAGAGAGACCCAGTACTTC. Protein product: CASSPSQGTRETQYF.

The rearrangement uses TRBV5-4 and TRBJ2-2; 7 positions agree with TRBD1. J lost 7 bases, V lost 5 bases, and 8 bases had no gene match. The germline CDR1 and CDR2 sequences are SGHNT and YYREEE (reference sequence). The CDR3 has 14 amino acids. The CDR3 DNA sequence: TGTGCCAGCAGAAGACAGGGAATGGTCGGGGAGCTGTTTTTT. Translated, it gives CASRRQGMVGELFF.

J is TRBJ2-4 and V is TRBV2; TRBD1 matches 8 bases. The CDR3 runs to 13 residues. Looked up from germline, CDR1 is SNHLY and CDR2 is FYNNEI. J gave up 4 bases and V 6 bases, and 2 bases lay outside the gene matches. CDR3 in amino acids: CASSRTGKNIQYF. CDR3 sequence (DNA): TGTGCCAGCAGCCGGACAGGGAAAAACATTCAGTACTTC.

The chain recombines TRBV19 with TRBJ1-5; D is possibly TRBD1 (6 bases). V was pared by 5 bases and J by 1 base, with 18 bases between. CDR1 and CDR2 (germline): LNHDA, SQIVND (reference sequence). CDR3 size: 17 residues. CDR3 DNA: TGTGCCAGTAGTTCAACCTCCAGGGGAGGCAGCAATCAGCCCCAGCATTTT. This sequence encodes CASSSTSRGGSNQPQHF.

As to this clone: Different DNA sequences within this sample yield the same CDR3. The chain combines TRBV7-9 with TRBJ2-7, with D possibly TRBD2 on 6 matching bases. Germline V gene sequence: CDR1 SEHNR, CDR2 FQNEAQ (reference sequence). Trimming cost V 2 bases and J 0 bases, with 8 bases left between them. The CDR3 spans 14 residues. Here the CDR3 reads CASSLTGSSYEQYF. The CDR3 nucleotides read TGTGCCAGCAGCTTAACCGGGAGCTCCTACGAGCAGTACTTC. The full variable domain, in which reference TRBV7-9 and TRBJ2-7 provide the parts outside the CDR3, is DTGVSQNPRHKITKRGQNVTFRCDPISEHNRLYWYRQTLGQGPEFLTYFQNEAQLEKSRLLSDRFSAERPKGSFSTLEIQRTEQGDSAMYLCASSLTGSSYEQYFGPGTRLTVT.

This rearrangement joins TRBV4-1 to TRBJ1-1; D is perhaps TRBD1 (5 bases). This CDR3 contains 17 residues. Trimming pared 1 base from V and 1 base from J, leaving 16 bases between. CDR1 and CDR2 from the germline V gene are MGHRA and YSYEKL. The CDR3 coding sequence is TGCGCCAGCAGCCAAGGGATCCAGGGAGGACCGAACACTGAAGCTTTCTTT. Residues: CASSQGIQGGPNTEAFF.

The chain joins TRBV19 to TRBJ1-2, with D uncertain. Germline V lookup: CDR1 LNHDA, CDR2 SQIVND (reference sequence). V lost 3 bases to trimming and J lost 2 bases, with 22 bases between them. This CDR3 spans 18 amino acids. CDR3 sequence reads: CASSIEGPGALANYGYTF. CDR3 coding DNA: TGTGCCAGTAGTATCGAGGGCCCGGGAGCCCTGGCCAACTATGGCTACACCTTC.

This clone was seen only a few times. The CDR3 spells CASSLGTSGKSYEQYF. CDR3 nucleotides: TGCGCCAGCAGCTTGGGGACTAGCGGGAAGTCCTACGAGCAGTACTTC. The J gene is TRBJ2-7, the V gene TRBV5-1; TRBD2 matches 12 bases. In germline, CDR1 is SGHRS, CDR2 YFSETQ. The CDR3 spans 16 residues. J gave up 1 base and V 0 bases, and 2 bases lay outside the gene matches.

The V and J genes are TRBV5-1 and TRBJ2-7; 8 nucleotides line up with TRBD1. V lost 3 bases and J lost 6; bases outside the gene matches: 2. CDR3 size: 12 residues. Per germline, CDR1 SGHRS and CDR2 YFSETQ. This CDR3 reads CASSYTGGEQYF. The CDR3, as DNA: TGCGCCAGCAGCTATACAGGGGGCGAGCAGTACTTC.

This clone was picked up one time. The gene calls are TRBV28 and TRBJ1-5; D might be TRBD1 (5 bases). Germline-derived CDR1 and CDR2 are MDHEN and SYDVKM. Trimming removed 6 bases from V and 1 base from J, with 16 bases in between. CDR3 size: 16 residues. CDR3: CASRPVGGLSNQPQHF. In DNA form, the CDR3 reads TGTGCCAGCAGACCTGTGGGGGGGTTAAGCAATCAGCCCCAGCATTTT.

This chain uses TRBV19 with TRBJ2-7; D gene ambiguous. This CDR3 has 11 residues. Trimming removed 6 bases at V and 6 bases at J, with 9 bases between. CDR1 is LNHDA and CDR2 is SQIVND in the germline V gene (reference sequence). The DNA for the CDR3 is TGTGCCAGTAGCTGGGCGACCGAGCAGTACTTC. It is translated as CASSWATEQYF.

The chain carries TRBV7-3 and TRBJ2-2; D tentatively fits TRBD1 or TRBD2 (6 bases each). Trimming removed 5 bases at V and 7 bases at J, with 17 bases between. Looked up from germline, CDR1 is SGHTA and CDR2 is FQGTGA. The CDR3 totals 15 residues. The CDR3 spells CASSPDLAGHGELFF. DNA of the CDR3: TGTGCCAGCAGCCCTGATTTGGCGGGACACGGGGAGCTGTTTTTT.

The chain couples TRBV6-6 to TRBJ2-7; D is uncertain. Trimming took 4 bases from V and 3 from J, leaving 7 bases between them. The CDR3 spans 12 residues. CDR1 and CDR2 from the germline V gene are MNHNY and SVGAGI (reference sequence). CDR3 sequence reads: CASSSTYYEQYF. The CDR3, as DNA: TGTGCCAGCAGTTCCACGTACTACGAGCAGTACTTC.

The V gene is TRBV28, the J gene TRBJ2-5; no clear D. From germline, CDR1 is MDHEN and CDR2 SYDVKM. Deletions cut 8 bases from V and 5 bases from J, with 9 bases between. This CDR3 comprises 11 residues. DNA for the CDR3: TGTGCCAGCTCCCATAGGGAGACCCAGTACTTC. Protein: CASSHRETQYF.

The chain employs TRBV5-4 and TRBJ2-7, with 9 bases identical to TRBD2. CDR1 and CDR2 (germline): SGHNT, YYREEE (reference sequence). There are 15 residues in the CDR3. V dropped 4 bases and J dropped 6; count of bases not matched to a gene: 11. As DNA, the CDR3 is TGTGCCAGCAGCACCTCTAGCGGGATAGGCTTCGAGCAGTACTTC. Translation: CASSTSSGIGFEQYF.

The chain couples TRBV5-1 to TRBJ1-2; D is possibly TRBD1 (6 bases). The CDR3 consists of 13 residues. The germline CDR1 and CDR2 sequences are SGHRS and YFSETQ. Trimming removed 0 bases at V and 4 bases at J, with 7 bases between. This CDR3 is CASSLATGYGYTF. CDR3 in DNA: TGCGCCAGCAGCTTGGCGACAGGCTATGGCTACACCTTC.

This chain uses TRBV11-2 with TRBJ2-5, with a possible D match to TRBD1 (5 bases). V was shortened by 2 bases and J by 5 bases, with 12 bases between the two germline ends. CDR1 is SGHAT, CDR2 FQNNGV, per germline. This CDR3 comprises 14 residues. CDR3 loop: CASSLSGYGETQYF. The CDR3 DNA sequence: TGTGCCAGCAGCTTATCAGGGTATGGGGAGACCCAGTACTTC.